Presented here are 31 T cell receptor beta chains from one specimen sequenced in a study of cytomegalovirus exposure and HLA in healthy donors. TCRdb keeps only in-frame clones here, not all; method: immunoSEQ multiplex PCR. The sample shows approximately 120,000 clones, around nine tenths of them seen only once. The sample was PBMCs. The source is a woman between 18 and 30 years old in good health and CMV-seronegative.

V is TRBV29-1 and J is TRBJ2-5, with 12 positions matching TRBD2. The CDR3 is 14 residues long. V was pared by 6 bases and J by 2 bases, with 4 bases of the junction left unmatched. Per germline, CDR1 SQVTM and CDR2 ANQGSEA. The CDR3 DNA sequence: TGCAGCGTGAGGACTAGCGGGGCTCAAGAGACCCAGTACTTC. It encodes CSVRTSGAQETQYF.

This rearrangement joins TRBV9 to TRBJ2-7; 8 positions agree with TRBD2. Losses at the gene ends were 2 bases for V and 2 bases for J; bases not matched to a gene: 9. The CDR3 contains 16 residues. Germline V gives CDR1 SGDLS, CDR2 YYNGEE. In nucleotides, the CDR3 is TGTGCCAGCAGCGTCCAAAGCGGGGGCGAAACCTACGAGCAGTACTTC. Its translation: CASSVQSGGETYEQYF.

V usage is TRBV7-8 and J usage is TRBJ1-2; TRBD1 aligns across 9 bases. Germline values: CDR1 SGHVS, CDR2 FQNEAQ. This CDR3 comprises 17 residues. V gave up 1 base and J gave up 4 bases; unmatched junction bases: 10. DNA of the CDR3: TGTGCCAGCAGCTTAGACTACAGGGGGCCGAGGGGCTATGGCTACACCTTC. Its protein is CASSLDYRGPRGYGYTF.

The CDR3 coding sequence is TGTGCCAGCAGCCCGATCAAGATAGTAGCGGGGAGCTCCTACAATGAGCAGTTCTTC. Translation gives CASSPIKIVAGSSYNEQFF. The chain combines TRBV7-2 with TRBJ2-1; 8 bases are shared with TRBD2. The CDR3 length is 19 residues. After removal of 5 bases from V and 0 bases from J, the junction contained 15 bases not matched to a gene. Germline V gene sequence: CDR1 SGHTA, CDR2 FQGNSA.

In DNA form, the CDR3 reads TGTGCCAGCAGCGTAAGGGGGGGGGATGAGCAGTTCTTC. It yields the protein CASSVRGGDEQFF. The genes are TRBV9 and TRBJ2-1, with D possibly matching TRBD2 (7 bases). From germline, CDR1 is SGDLS and CDR2 YYNGEE. V lost 1 base and J lost 8, with 10 bases in between. The CDR3 covers 13 residues. The full variable domain, completed using reference TRBV9 and TRBJ2-1, is DSGVTQTPKHLITATGQRVTLRCSPRSGDLSVYWYQQSLDQGLQFLIQYYNGEERAKGNILERFSAQQFPDLHSELNLSSLELGDSALYFCASSVRGGDEQFFGPGTRLTVL.

CDR3 nucleotides: TGTGCCAGCAGGGGGCCAGGTTATGACGAGCAGTACTTC. Encoded protein: CASRGPGYDEQYF. The chain combines TRBV6-1 with TRBJ2-7; a possible D gene is TRBD1 (5 bases). The CDR3 is 13 residues long. V shed 6 bases and J shed 5 bases, with 14 bases lying between them. The germline gives CDR1 MNHNS, CDR2 SASEGT.

The sample holds one count of this clone. The chain joins TRBV11-2 to TRBJ2-4, with a tentative D call TRBD2 (5 bases). The germline V gene has CDR1 SGHAT and CDR2 FQNNGV. The V end lost 4 bases, the J end lost 6 bases, and 16 bases lay between the germline ends. CDR3 length: 15 residues. This CDR3 reads CASSSGWQALNIQYF. Here the CDR3 DNA reads TGTGCCAGCAGCTCGGGGTGGCAGGCTTTAAACATTCAGTACTTC. Based on the CDR3 plus reference TRBV11-2 and TRBJ2-4, the full variable domain is EAGVAQSPRYKIIEKRQSVAFWCNPISGHATLYWYQQILGQGPKLLIQFQNNGVVDDSQLPKDRFSAERLKGVDSTLKIQPAKLEDSAVYLCASSSGWQALNIQYFGAGTRLSVL.

J is TRBJ2-1 and V is TRBV9; 7 nucleotides agree with TRBD2. The length of the CDR3 is 15 residues. The germline gives CDR1 SGDLS, CDR2 YYNGEE. Trimming took 0 bases from V and 5 from J; bases not matched to a gene: 5. CDR3 DNA sequence: TGTGCCAGCAGCGTAGTGGCGGGAGTCAACAATGAGCAGTTCTTC. It specifies CASSVVAGVNNEQFF.

The J gene is TRBJ2-2, the V gene TRBV18; D is possibly TRBD1 (6 bases). The germline V gene has CDR1 KGHSH and CDR2 LQKENI. V lost 5 bases and J 3 bases, leaving 10 bases between the germline ends. The CDR3 sequence is 14 residues long. The CDR3 sequence: CASSSGQYTGELFF. CDR3 nucleotides: TGTGCCAGCTCATCGGGACAATACACCGGGGAGCTGTTTTTT.

Written as DNA, the CDR3 is TGTGCCAGCAGCCGAGCGGGGGGCGGGGGTCAGTATTTT. It specifies CASSRAGGGGQYF. The rearrangement links TRBV7-6 to TRBJ2-3; 9 nucleotides agree with TRBD2. Trimming took 5 bases from V and 12 from J; bases not matched to a gene: 9. CDR3 length: 13 residues. Germline CDR1 and CDR2: SGHVS and FNYEAQ. The entire variable domain, with the rest obtained from reference TRBV7-6 and TRBJ2-3, is as follows: GAGVSQSPRYKVTKRGQDVALRCDPISGHVSLYWYRQALGQGPEFLTYFNYEAQQDKSGLPNDRFSAERPEGSISTLTIQRTEQRDSAMYRCASSRAGGGGQYFGPGTRLTVL.

The genes are TRBV27 and TRBJ1-5; D is perhaps TRBD1 (6 bases). The ends were cut back, 5 bases at V and 8 bases at J, with 13 bases in the middle. CDR3 size: 13 residues. CDR1 is MNHEY and CDR2 is SMNVEV in the germline V gene (reference sequence). CDR3 loop: CASSRGGMEPQHF. CDR3 bases: TGTGCCAGCAGTAGGGGGGGGATGGAGCCCCAGCATTTT.

The chain joins TRBV2 to TRBJ2-7, with 8 bases identical to TRBD1. The CDR3 length is 13 residues. The V gene's germline CDR1 is SNHLY and CDR2 FYNNEI. The V segment lost 6 bases and the J segment 2 bases; nucleotides outside the gene matches: 3. Written as DNA, the CDR3 is TGTGCCAGCAGGGACAGGGAACCCTACGAGCAGTACTTC. Encoded protein: CASRDREPYEQYF.

The chain combines TRBV5-4 with TRBJ1-2, with TRBD1 identical over 7 bases. Trimming took 4 bases from V and 3 from J; bases not matched to a gene: 9. The CDR3 length is 15 residues. The germline CDR1 and CDR2 sequences are SGHNT and YYREEE (reference sequence). The CDR3 sequence: CASSDSTGDYYGYTF. Written as DNA, the CDR3 is TGTGCCAGCAGCGATTCAACAGGGGACTACTATGGCTACACCTTC. The variable domain in full, completed from reference TRBV5-4 and TRBJ1-2, reads ETGVTQSPTHLIKTRGQQVTLRCSSQSGHNTVSWYQQALGQGPQFIFQYYREEENGRGNFPPRFSGLQFPNYSSELNVNALELDDSALYLCASSDSTGDYYGYTFGSGTRLTVV.

V gene TRBV6-6 combines with J gene TRBJ2-7; 7 bases fit TRBD1. This CDR3 spans 12 amino acids. After removal of 4 bases from V and 8 bases from J, the junction contained 5 bases not matched to a gene. Germline V gene lookup returns CDR1 MNHNY and CDR2 SVGAGI (reference sequence). The CDR3 DNA reads TGTGCCAGCAGTTCGACAGGGACGCAGCAGTACTTC. Amino acid sequence: CASSSTGTQQYF.

The chain uses TRBV2 and TRBJ2-5; TRBD1 matches 8 bases. Germline V gene sequence: CDR1 SNHLY, CDR2 FYNNEI. This CDR3 contains 15 residues. V shed 4 bases, J shed 4 bases, and the junction held 8 bases outside the gene matches. The CDR3 loop reads CASSGQGNWGETQYF. CDR3 DNA sequence: TGTGCCAGCAGTGGACAGGGGAACTGGGGAGAGACCCAGTACTTC.

The V gene is TRBV18, the J gene TRBJ2-1, with D tentatively TRBD2 (5 bases). The V gene lost 6 bases and the J gene lost 2 bases, with 8 bases spanning the gap. The CDR3 runs 13 residues. Germline V CDR1 and CDR2: KGHSH, LQKENI. The DNA for the CDR3 is TGTGCCAGCTCCGACGGGACCTACAATGAGCAGTTCTTC. This gives the protein CASSDGTYNEQFF. Combining the CDR3 with reference TRBV18 and TRBJ2-1 gives the whole variable domain NAGVMQNPRHLVRRRGQEARLRCSPMKGHSHVYWYRQLPEEGLKFMVYLQKENIIDESGMPKERFSAEFPKEGPSILRIQQVVRGDSAAYFCASSDGTYNEQFFGPGTRLTVL.

This chain uses TRBV27 with TRBJ2-5; 11 bases agree with TRBD1. The CDR3 is 14 amino acids. Losses at the gene ends were 5 bases for V and 7 bases for J; bases not matched to a gene: 6. Germline CDR1 MNHEY, CDR2 SMNVEV (reference sequence). The chain's CDR3 is CASSMDRGRGTQYF. The CDR3 DNA reads TGTGCCAGCAGTATGGACAGGGGGCGGGGGACCCAGTACTTC.

The J gene is TRBJ2-1, the V gene TRBV7-9, with 7 bases lining up with TRBD1. The CDR3 length is 15 residues. Losses at the gene ends were 7 bases for V and 1 base for J; bases not matched to a gene: 7. CDR1 is SEHNR, CDR2 FQNEAQ, per germline (reference sequence). The CDR3: CASTPGQTSYNEQFF. CDR3 in DNA: TGTGCCAGCACCCCGGGACAGACGTCCTACAATGAGCAGTTCTTC.

The J gene is TRBJ1-2, the V gene TRBV29-1; D gene ambiguous. V lost 1 base and J 3 bases, leaving 9 bases between the germline ends. This CDR3 comprises 13 residues. Germline CDR1 SQVTM, CDR2 ANQGSEA. The CDR3 DNA is TGCAGCGTTGAAGGAGGTTGGGACTATGGCTACACCTTC. This encodes CSVEGGWDYGYTF.

V is TRBV14 and J is TRBJ1-1; a possible D gene is TRBD1 (5 bases). V dropped 2 bases and J dropped 5 bases, with 9 bases sitting between them. The CDR3 totals 13 residues. Germline values: CDR1 SGHDN, CDR2 FVKESK. CDR3 amino acids: CASSQQGGTEAFF. CDR3 nucleotides: TGTGCCAGCAGCCAACAGGGAGGGACTGAAGCTTTCTTT. Supplemented by reference TRBV14 and TRBJ1-1, the full variable domain reads EAGVTQFPSHSVIEKGQTVTLRCDPISGHDNLYWYRRVMGKEIKFLLHFVKESKQDESGMPNNRFLAERTGGTYSTLKVQPAELEDSGVYFCASSQQGGTEAFFGQGTRLTVV.

V gene TRBV7-2 combines with J gene TRBJ1-3; no firm D call. CDR3 length equals 13 residues. The germline CDR1 and CDR2 sequences are SGHTA and FQGNSA. Trimming took off 3 bases at V and 7 bases at J, with 10 bases between the two ends. The CDR3 loop reads CASSLIVSNTIYF. The CDR3 DNA reads TGTGCCAGCAGCTTGATAGTATCGAACACCATATATTTT.

The chain joins TRBV5-6 to TRBJ2-7; 11 bases align to TRBD2. Germline-derived CDR1 and CDR2 are SGHDT and YYEEEE. The CDR3 contains 14 residues. Trimming removed 6 bases from V and 7 bases from J; junction bases left unmatched: 9. The CDR3 DNA reads as TGTGCCAGCACGACCTTCGGACTAGCGGGTGAGCAGTACTTC. It specifies CASTTFGLAGEQYF. The entire variable domain, with the rest obtained from reference TRBV5-6 and TRBJ2-7, is as follows: DAGVTQSPTHLIKTRGQQVTLRCSPKSGHDTVSWYQQALGQGPQFIFQYYEEEERQRGNFPDRFSGHQFPNYSSELNVNALLLGDSALYLCASTTFGLAGEQYFGPGTRLTVT.

This chain uses TRBV4-3 with TRBJ2-2; 8 bases line up with TRBD1. Germline values: CDR1 LGHNA, CDR2 YSLEER. CDR3 size: 14 residues. Trimming at V came to 5 bases and at J to 6 bases, leaving 5 bases not matched to a gene. The CDR3 DNA is TGCGCCAGCAGCGTGGACAGGGTTGCCGGGGAGCTGTTTTTT. This sequence encodes CASSVDRVAGELFF.

The rearrangement uses TRBV27 and TRBJ2-7; the match to TRBD2 covers 9 bases. The CDR3 consists of 15 residues. The V segment lost 10 bases and the J segment 4 bases; nucleotides outside the gene matches: 14. Germline assignment: CDR1 MNHEY and CDR2 SMNVEV (reference sequence). The CDR3 is CATTYPSGTGYEQYF. CDR3 in DNA: TGTGCCACCACCTACCCTAGCGGGACGGGATACGAGCAGTACTTC.

The chain links TRBV15 to TRBJ1-2; TRBD1 agrees at 7 bases. V gave up 1 base and J gave up 3 bases; unmatched junction bases: 5. Germline CDR1 is LNHNV and CDR2 is YYDKDF (reference sequence). The CDR3 runs to 15 residues. CDR3 in amino acids: CATSRARGRDYGYTF. CDR3 sequence (DNA): TGTGCCACCAGCAGAGCTAGGGGGCGGGACTATGGCTACACCTTC. The entire variable domain, with the rest obtained from reference TRBV15 and TRBJ1-2, is as follows: DAMVIQNPRYQVTQFGKPVTLSCSQTLNHNVMYWYQQKSSQAPKLLFHYYDKDFNNEADTPDNFQSRRPNTSFCFLDIRSPGLGDTAMYLCATSRARGRDYGYTFGSGTRLTVV.

The chain recombines TRBV4-1 with TRBJ1-2, with D possibly being TRBD1 (6 bases). Looked up from germline, CDR1 is MGHRA and CDR2 is YSYEKL. The CDR3 consists of 14 residues. V was trimmed by 4 bases and J by 6 bases, leaving 15 bases between them. As DNA, the CDR3 is TGCGCCAGCAGCCCCACAGGGTACCTGGATGGCTACACCTTC. Protein: CASSPTGYLDGYTF.

The chain carries TRBV19 and TRBJ1-5; D is ambiguous. Trimming removed 7 bases at V and 0 bases at J, with 16 bases between. CDR3 length: 16 residues. Germline V lookup: CDR1 LNHDA, CDR2 SQIVND (reference sequence). CDR3 nucleotides: TGTGCCAGTATGCTGGGGTTCGGGAATAGCAATCAGCCCCAGCATTTT. Its protein is CASMLGFGNSNQPQHF.

This sequence joins TRBV5-8 and TRBJ1-2; D is unclear. CDR3 length: 13 amino acids. Germline-derived CDR1 and CDR2 are SGHTS and YDEGEE. V dropped 2 bases and J dropped 4 bases, with 9 bases sitting between them. The DNA for the CDR3 is TGTGCCAGCAGCTTACAGCCCCGCTATGGCTACACCTTC. Translated, it gives CASSLQPRYGYTF.

The rearrangement links TRBV4-3 to TRBJ1-6; 8 nucleotides agree with TRBD1. J lost 5 bases, V lost 2 bases, and 8 bases had no gene match. Germline CDR1 and CDR2: LGHNA and YSLEER. CDR3 length: 17 amino acids. CDR3 DNA: TGCGCCAGCAGCCAAATGTCAGGGGGCACGAATAATTCACCCCTCCACTTT. Amino acid sequence: CASSQMSGGTNNSPLHF.

This chain uses TRBV27 with TRBJ2-7, with 7 bases aligning to TRBD1. V dropped 2 bases and J dropped 0; count of bases not matched to a gene: 4. The CDR3 loop spans 15 amino acids. Germline lookup yields CDR1 MNHEY and CDR2 SMNVEV (reference sequence). The CDR3 protein is CASSLTGQLSYEQYF. The CDR3 nucleotides read TGTGCCAGCAGTTTAACGGGACAGCTCTCCTACGAGCAGTACTTC.

The chain employs TRBV7-2 and TRBJ1-4; TRBD1 aligns across 10 bases. This CDR3 spans 15 amino acids. Germline values: CDR1 SGHTA, CDR2 FQGNSA. Losses at the gene ends were 4 bases for V and 10 bases for J; bases not matched to a gene: 9. The CDR3 is CASSSLPGTGVKLFF. The CDR3 nucleotides are TGTGCCAGCAGCTCGTTACCCGGGACAGGGGTAAAACTGTTTTTT.